This T cell receptor beta chain comes out of a study of T cell responses to AZD1222 COVID-19 vaccine. Trimming pared 5 bases from V and 5 bases from J, leaving 12 bases between. This CDR3 contains 13 residues. Germline V gene sequence: CDR1 SGHNT, CDR2 YENEEA. Assay: immunoSEQ multiplex PCR; the TCRdb copy retains only in-frame clones and omits some. This sample carries 75,000 to 95,000 clones, around nine tenths of them seen once, and the ten largest clones take approximately 4.5%. The specimen comprised peripheral blood, sampled on day 0 of AZD1222 vaccination. This chain joins TRBV11-3 and TRBJ1-1; possibly TRBD1 for D (5 bases). The TCR comes from an adult in good health. The CDR3 spells CASSKTEGTEAFF. Written as DNA, the CDR3 is TGTGCCAGCAGCAAGACAGAGGGGACTGAAGCTTTCTTT.